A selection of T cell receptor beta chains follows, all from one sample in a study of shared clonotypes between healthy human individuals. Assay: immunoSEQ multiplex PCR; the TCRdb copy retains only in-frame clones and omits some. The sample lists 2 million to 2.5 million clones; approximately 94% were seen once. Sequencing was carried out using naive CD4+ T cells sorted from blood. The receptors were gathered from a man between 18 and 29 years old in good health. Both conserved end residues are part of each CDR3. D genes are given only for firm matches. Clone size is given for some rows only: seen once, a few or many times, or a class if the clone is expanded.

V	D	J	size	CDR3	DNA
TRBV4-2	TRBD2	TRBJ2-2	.	CASRSGGANTGELFF	TGTGCCAGCCGATCCGGGGGGGCGAACACCGGGGAGCTGTTTTTT
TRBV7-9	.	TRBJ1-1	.	CASSFQGGTEAFF	TGTGCCAGCAGCTTCCAGGGCGGCACTGAAGCTTTCTTT
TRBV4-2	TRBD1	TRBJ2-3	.	CASSQDWGQGGPDTQYF	TGTGCCAGCAGCCAAGATTGGGGACAGGGGGGCCCAGATACGCAGTATTTT
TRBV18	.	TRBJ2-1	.	CASSPISTDHEQFF	TGTGCCAGCTCACCAATCTCTACGGATCATGAGCAGTTCTTC
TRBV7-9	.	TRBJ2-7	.	CASSLEAGVPTKQYF	TGTGCCAGCAGCTTAGAAGCAGGGGTCCCTACGAAGCAGTACTTC
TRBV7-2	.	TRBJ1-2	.	CASSPISAGKVDYTF	TGTGCCAGCAGCCCCATCTCGGCGGGAAAGGTTGACTACACCTTC
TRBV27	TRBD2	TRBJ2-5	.	CASSSGGAGEETQYF	TGTGCCAGCAGCTCCGGAGGAGCGGGAGAAGAGACCCAGTACTTC
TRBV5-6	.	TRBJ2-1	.	CASSEPGSWVDEQFF	TGTGCCAGCAGCGAACCGGGGAGCTGGGTCGATGAGCAGTTCTTC
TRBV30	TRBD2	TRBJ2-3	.	CAWSRTSGGADTQYF	TGTGCCTGGAGCCGGACTAGCGGGGGGGCAGATACGCAGTATTTT
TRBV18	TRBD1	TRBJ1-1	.	CASSPPNTDRGRTEAFF	TGTGCCAGCTCACCACCGAATACGGACAGGGGACGTACTGAAGCTTTCTTT
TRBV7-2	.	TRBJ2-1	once	CASSPLGAGQPTTEQFF	TGTGCCAGCAGCCCCCTAGGAGCGGGCCAGCCTACAACTGAGCAGTTCTTC
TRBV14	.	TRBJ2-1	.	CASSQALEQFF	TGTGCCAGCAGCCAAGCCCTGGAGCAGTTCTTC
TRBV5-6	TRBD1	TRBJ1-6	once	CASYRGNSPLHF	TGTGCCAGCTACAGGGGAAATTCACCCCTCCACTTT
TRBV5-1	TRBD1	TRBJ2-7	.	CASSGQGLSGAYEQYF	TGCGCCAGCAGCGGACAGGGTTTATCCGGGGCCTACGAGCAGTACTTC
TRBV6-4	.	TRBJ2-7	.	CARARGPNSYEQYF	TGTGCCAGGGCCAGGGGTCCCAACTCCTACGAGCAGTACTTC
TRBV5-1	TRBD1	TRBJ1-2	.	CASSPETGPYGYTF	TGCGCCAGCAGCCCGGAGACAGGGCCCTATGGCTACACCTTC
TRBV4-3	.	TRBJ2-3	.	CASSQDHSGADTQYF	TGCGCCAGCAGCCAAGATCATAGTGGCGCAGATACGCAGTATTTT
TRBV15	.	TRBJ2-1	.	CATSRDSARENEQFF	TGTGCCACCAGCAGAGATTCGGCCAGGGAAAATGAGCAGTTCTTC
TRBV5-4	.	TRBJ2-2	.	CASSLGAMPGELFF	TGTGCCAGCAGCTTGGGGGCAATGCCCGGGGAGCTGTTTTTT
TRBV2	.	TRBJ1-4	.	CASSALDRRTNEKLFF	TGTGCCAGCAGTGCCCTCGACAGGAGAACTAATGAAAAACTGTTTTTT
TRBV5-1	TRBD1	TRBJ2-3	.	CASSPGLAGGRTDTQYF	TGCGCCAGCAGCCCCGGTCTGGCAGGGGGCCGAACAGATACGCAGTATTTT
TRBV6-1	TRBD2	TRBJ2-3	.	CATSPSPGGDTQYF	TGTGCCACCTCCCCTAGTCCGGGGGGAGATACGCAGTATTTT
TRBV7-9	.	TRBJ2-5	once	CASSARGVFETQYF	TGTGCCAGCAGCGCCCGAGGGGTATTCGAGACCCAGTACTTC
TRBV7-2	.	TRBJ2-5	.	CASSSRSGLRGETQYF	TGTGCCAGCAGCTCCCGATCGGGCCTCCGGGGAGAGACCCAGTACTTC
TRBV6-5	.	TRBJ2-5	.	CASRSPGGPGETQYF	TGTGCCAGCAGGTCTCCGGGGGGCCCGGGGGAGACCCAGTACTTC
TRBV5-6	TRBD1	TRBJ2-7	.	CASSSDRERTYEQYF	TGTGCCAGCAGCTCCGACAGGGAACGAACCTACGAGCAGTACTTC
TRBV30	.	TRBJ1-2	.	CAWSRQVNYGYTF	TGTGCCTGGAGTCGACAGGTCAACTATGGCTACACCTTC
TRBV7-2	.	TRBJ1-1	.	CASSLDRVVAFF	TGTGCCAGCAGCTTAGACAGGGTCGTGGCTTTCTTT
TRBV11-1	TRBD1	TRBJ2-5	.	CASSPGQGSGLKETQYF	TGTGCCAGTTCGCCGGGACAGGGGTCGGGGCTGAAAGAGACCCAGTACTTC
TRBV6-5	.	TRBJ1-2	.	CASSYSFLDDYGYTF	TGTGCCAGCAGTTACTCCTTCTTAGACGACTATGGCTACACCTTC
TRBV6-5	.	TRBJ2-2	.	CASSYSGTYAGELFF	TGTGCCAGCAGTTACTCGGGGACTTACGCCGGGGAGCTGTTTTTT
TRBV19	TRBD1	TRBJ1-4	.	CASTPRDREFEVKKLFF	TGTGCCAGTACCCCAAGGGACAGGGAGTTTGAAGTGAAAAAACTGTTTTTT
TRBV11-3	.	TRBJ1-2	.	CASSPSTSLVSSPNEYGYTF	TGTGCCAGCAGCCCCTCGACAAGCTTAGTGTCCAGCCCCAATGAGTATGGCTACACCTTC
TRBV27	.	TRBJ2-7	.	CASSFTGHLGEYF	TGTGCCAGCAGTTTTACGGGACACCTCGGGGAGTACTTC
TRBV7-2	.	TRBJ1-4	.	CASRRGGRDEKLFF	TGTGCCAGCAGGAGGGGGGGCAGGGATGAAAAACTGTTTTTT
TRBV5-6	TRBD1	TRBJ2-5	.	CASSVDRGGRQETQYF	TGTGCCAGCAGCGTTGATCGAGGGGGCCGCCAAGAGACCCAGTACTTC
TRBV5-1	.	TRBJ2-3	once	CASSLVPGSTSTDTQYF	TGCGCCAGCAGCTTGGTCCCGGGTTCTACTAGCACAGATACGCAGTATTTT
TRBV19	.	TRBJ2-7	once	CASSIDSASYEQYF	TGTGCCAGTAGTATCGACAGTGCCTCCTACGAGCAGTACTTC
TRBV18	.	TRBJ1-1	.	CASSQSNTEAFF	TGTGCCAGCTCACAATCGAACACTGAAGCTTTCTTT
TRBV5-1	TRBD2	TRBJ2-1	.	CASSLEGRTSGVRNEQFF	TGCGCCAGCAGCTTGGAAGGGCGGACTAGCGGGGTCCGCAATGAGCAGTTCTTC